The following is a T cell receptor (beta chain) sequence with its context. Its antigen remains unknown. Specified treatment: oral pan-JAK inhibitor, 5-10 mg twice daily. This sample was taken from a study of CD8+ T cells in alopecia areata. The germline CDR1 and CDR2 sequences are SGHTA and FQGNSA. V lost 5 bases and J lost 5; bases outside the gene matches: 4. The CDR3 has 14 amino acids. Study observations and caveats: An increase in clonality over normal scalp was evident in lesional scalp, especially alopecia totalis/universalis.

Isolated RNA was reverse transcribed into cDNA used as the sequencing template. Assay: immunoSEQ multiplex PCR; the TCRdb copy retains only in-frame clones and omits some. This sample carries 100,000 to 120,000 clones, approximately 55% of them seen once, and the ten largest clones take 3% to 4%. The source of this sequence is a human donor with alopecia areata. The J gene is TRBJ2-4, the V gene TRBV7-2, with 9 positions matching TRBD2. The material sequenced was CD4+ T cells sorted from blood, taken at week 24, from a patient treated with tofacitinib. This CDR3 reads CASSPRTSENIQYF. In nucleotides, the CDR3 is TGTGCCAGCAGCCCGCGGACTAGCGAAAACATTCAGTACTTC.